These T cell receptor beta chains were read from a single sample in a study of blood T cell repertoires in COVID-19. TCRdb's table, derived via immunoSEQ multiplex PCR, lists solely in-frame clones and lacks some. This table has about 86,000 clones, approximately 78% appearing once. The source material was peripheral blood. Source of these receptors: a woman older than 75 with acute or convalescent COVID-19. The CDR3 runs from the conserved cysteine through the conserved F or W. A D gene is named only where the DNA matches it firmly. Some rows mark clone size as missing; the rest say once, few, many or name a class of expanded clone.

D	V	J	size	CDR3	DNA
TRBD1	TRBV6-5	TRBJ1-5	NA	CASTIRQGRQPQHF	TGTGCCAGCACTATAAGACAGGGCAGACAGCCCCAGCATTTT
NA	TRBV5-6	TRBJ1-2	NA	CASSPPGTHNYYGYTF	TGTGCCAGCAGTCCGCCCGGGACACACAACTACTATGGCTACACCTTC
NA	TRBV7-9	TRBJ2-5	NA	CASSLGFQGQETQYF	TGTGCCAGCAGCTTAGGGTTCCAGGGCCAAGAGACCCAGTACTTC
NA	TRBV5-1	TRBJ1-2	NA	CASSLAPGVQNYGYTF	TGCGCCAGCAGCTTGGCGCCAGGGGTCCAAAACTATGGCTACACCTTC
TRBD1	TRBV9	TRBJ1-1	NA	CASSTPGGRTFF	TGTGCCAGCAGCACGCCAGGGGGCCGTACTTTCTTT
NA	TRBV5-4	TRBJ2-7	NA	CASSPGTLSSYEQYF	TGTGCCAGCAGCCCCGGGACTTTGAGCTCCTACGAGCAGTACTTC
NA	TRBV15	TRBJ1-1	few	CATSRDREAAGAFF	TGTGCCACCAGCAGAGATCGAGAAGCCGCGGGAGCTTTCTTT
NA	TRBV18	TRBJ1-1	NA	CASSPQQNTEAFF	TGTGCCAGCTCACCACAACAGAACACTGAAGCTTTCTTT
NA	TRBV7-9	TRBJ1-1	NA	CASSFGQGLRNTEAFF	TGTGCCAGCAGCTTCGGGCAGGGGTTGAGGAACACTGAAGCTTTCTTT
NA	TRBV4-1	TRBJ1-2	NA	CASSQGGLFNYGYTF	TGCGCCAGCAGCCAAGGGGGCCTATTTAACTATGGCTACACCTTC
NA	TRBV5-1	TRBJ2-2	NA	CASSLGQPNTGELFF	TGCGCCAGCAGCTTAGGACAGCCGAACACCGGGGAGCTGTTTTTT
TRBD2	TRBV5-4	TRBJ2-1	NA	CASGTSGTYNEQFF	TGTGCCAGCGGGACTAGCGGCACCTACAATGAGCAGTTCTTC
NA	TRBV7-2	TRBJ2-7	NA	CASSQSGYEQYF	TGTGCCAGCAGCCAGTCAGGGTACGAGCAGTACTTC
NA	TRBV6-5	TRBJ2-3	NA	CASSAGLVTDTQYF	TGTGCCAGCTCGGCAGGGTTGGTCACAGATACGCAGTATTTT
NA	TRBV9	TRBJ1-1	few	CASSAREVKNTEAFF	TGTGCCAGCAGCGCCCGGGAGGTCAAGAACACTGAAGCTTTCTTT
NA	TRBV27	TRBJ2-7	NA	CASSSTWPPFSGRSYEQYF	TGTGCCAGCAGTTCGACTTGGCCTCCTTTTAGCGGCCGCTCCTACGAGCAGTACTTC
NA	TRBV5-1	TRBJ2-7	NA	CASSLSGRGHEQYF	TGCGCCAGCAGCTTGTCAGGCAGGGGCCACGAGCAGTACTTC
TRBD1	TRBV5-4	TRBJ1-1	NA	CASSLRQGRVNTEAFF	TGTGCCAGCAGCCTGAGACAGGGTAGGGTAAACACTGAAGCTTTCTTT
TRBD2	TRBV5-4	TRBJ2-4	NA	CASSSRGVAAKNIQYF	TGTGCCAGCAGCTCGCGGGGGGTGGCGGCCAAAAACATTCAGTACTTC
NA	TRBV10-2	TRBJ1-2	NA	CASSETTGKNGYTF	TGCGCCAGCAGTGAAACGACAGGTAAAAATGGCTACACCTTC
TRBD1	TRBV4-2	TRBJ1-1	NA	CASSLTGGNTEAFF	TGTGCCAGCAGCCTCACAGGGGGAAACACTGAAGCTTTCTTT
TRBD2	TRBV27	TRBJ2-1	NA	CASSPLGLAGGGVNEQFF	TGTGCCAGCAGTCCTCTGGGACTAGCGGGGGGCGGTGTCAATGAGCAGTTCTTC
TRBD1	TRBV11-2	TRBJ1-1	NA	CASSLVSGQGASEAFF	TGTGCCAGCAGCTTAGTTTCGGGACAGGGGGCCTCTGAAGCTTTCTTT
NA	TRBV11-2	TRBJ2-1	NA	CASSFDNEQFF	TGTGCCAGCAGCTTCGACAATGAGCAGTTCTTC
NA	TRBV7-2	TRBJ1-5	medium-sized	CASSLVFNQPQHF	TGTGCCAGCAGCTTAGTCTTTAATCAGCCCCAGCATTTT
TRBD1	TRBV5-1	TRBJ2-7	NA	CANRTGPDEQYF	TGCGCCAACCGGACAGGTCCGGACGAGCAGTACTTC
NA	TRBV19	TRBJ1-1	NA	CASSISRSSEAFF	TGTGCCAGTAGTATTTCTAGGAGCTCTGAAGCTTTCTTT
TRBD1	TRBV5-1	TRBJ1-4	NA	CASSPAGQGIEKLFF	TGCGCCAGCAGCCCAGCGGGACAGGGTATTGAAAAACTGTTTTTT
NA	TRBV11-1	TRBJ2-1	NA	CASRPGEQRGEQFF	TGTGCCAGCAGGCCGGGAGAACAGAGGGGTGAGCAGTTCTTC
NA	TRBV19	TRBJ1-5	NA	CASSIGPDRSNQPQHF	TGTGCCAGTAGTATTGGCCCCGACAGGAGCAATCAGCCCCAGCATTTT
NA	TRBV20-1	TRBJ2-1	NA	CSVGLGNEQFF	TGCAGTGTGGGACTCGGAAATGAGCAGTTCTTC
TRBD1	TRBV5-1	TRBJ1-6	NA	CASAGTGNSPLHF	TGCGCCAGCGCCGGGACAGGGAATTCACCCCTCCACTTT
NA	TRBV10-3	TRBJ1-2	NA	CAISESSRGGTMGSGYTF	TGTGCCATCAGTGAGTCGTCCAGGGGTGGGACTATGGGGTCCGGCTACACCTTC
NA	TRBV5-5	TRBJ2-7	NA	CASSLTLTGTYNYEQYF	TGTGCCAGCAGCTTGACCTTAACCGGGACATATAACTACGAGCAGTACTTC
NA	TRBV28	TRBJ1-6	NA	CASTLGDINSPLHF	TGTGCCAGCACCCTGGGGGACATTAATTCACCCCTCCACTTT
TRBD1	TRBV28	TRBJ1-2	NA	CASSFPQTGSRYTF	TGTGCCAGCAGTTTCCCCCAGACAGGGTCCCGCTACACCTTC
NA	TRBV28	TRBJ1-5	NA	CASKAWGDSNQPQHF	TGTGCCAGCAAGGCGTGGGGCGATAGCAATCAGCCCCAGCATTTT
NA	TRBV7-9	TRBJ2-5	once	CASSLVGGDKETQYF	TGTGCCAGCAGCTTAGTTGGCGGGGATAAAGAGACCCAGTACTTC
NA	TRBV7-2	TRBJ2-7	many	CASSLFPGNPYEQYF	TGTGCCAGCAGCTTATTCCCAGGGAACCCCTACGAGCAGTACTTC
TRBD2	TRBV6-5	TRBJ2-7	NA	CASISTSGRGYEQYF	TGTGCCAGCATTTCGACTAGCGGGAGAGGTTACGAGCAGTACTTC
TRBD1	TRBV15	TRBJ1-4	NA	CATGRDRGMWELFF	TGTGCCACCGGCCGGGACAGGGGTATGTGGGAACTGTTTTTT
TRBD1	TRBV19	TRBJ2-6	NA	CASLLTGDPSGANVLTF	TGTGCCAGTCTATTGACAGGGGATCCATCTGGGGCCAACGTCCTGACTTTC
NA	TRBV6-1	TRBJ1-3	NA	CASSATGTHASGNTIYF	TGTGCCAGCAGTGCCACTGGGACTCATGCCTCTGGAAACACCATATATTTT
NA	TRBV7-9	TRBJ1-2	NA	CASSGANYGYTF	TGTGCCAGCAGCGGAGCTAACTATGGCTACACCTTC
NA	TRBV19	TRBJ1-1	NA	CASREGHPNTEAFF	TGTGCCAGTAGAGAGGGACATCCGAACACTGAAGCTTTCTTT
NA	TRBV6-5	TRBJ2-7	NA	CASRADSHEQYF	TGTGCCAGCAGGGCGGACAGCCACGAGCAGTACTTC
TRBD1	TRBV6-4	TRBJ1-2	NA	CASSSGGLGYTF	TGTGCCAGCAGCTCAGGGGGCCTGGGCTACACCTTC
TRBD2	TRBV7-2	TRBJ2-3	NA	CASSYSSGGAGDTQYF	TGTGCCAGCAGCTATAGTAGCGGGGGGGCAGGAGATACGCAGTATTTT
TRBD1	TRBV2	TRBJ1-6	NA	CASRGTGSGNSPLHF	TGTGCCAGCAGGGGGACAGGGTCTGGGAATTCACCCCTCCACTTT
TRBD2	TRBV18	TRBJ2-1	NA	CASSPRAGGYNEQFF	TGTGCCAGCTCACCACGGGCGGGAGGCTACAATGAGCAGTTCTTC
TRBD2	TRBV19	TRBJ2-5	NA	CASSMASGGQETQYF	TGTGCCAGTAGTATGGCTAGCGGGGGCCAAGAGACCCAGTACTTC
NA	TRBV24-1	TRBJ1-4	NA	CATSEPGTNEKLFF	TGTGCCACCAGCGAACCGGGAACTAATGAAAAACTGTTTTTT
TRBD1	TRBV5-4	TRBJ2-1	NA	CASSLAGTGNNEQFF	TGTGCCAGCAGCTTGGCAGGGACAGGGAACAATGAGCAGTTCTTC
TRBD2	TRBV10-2	TRBJ2-7	NA	CASRYDTSAAYEQYF	TGCGCCAGCAGATACGATACTAGCGCCGCCTACGAGCAGTACTTC